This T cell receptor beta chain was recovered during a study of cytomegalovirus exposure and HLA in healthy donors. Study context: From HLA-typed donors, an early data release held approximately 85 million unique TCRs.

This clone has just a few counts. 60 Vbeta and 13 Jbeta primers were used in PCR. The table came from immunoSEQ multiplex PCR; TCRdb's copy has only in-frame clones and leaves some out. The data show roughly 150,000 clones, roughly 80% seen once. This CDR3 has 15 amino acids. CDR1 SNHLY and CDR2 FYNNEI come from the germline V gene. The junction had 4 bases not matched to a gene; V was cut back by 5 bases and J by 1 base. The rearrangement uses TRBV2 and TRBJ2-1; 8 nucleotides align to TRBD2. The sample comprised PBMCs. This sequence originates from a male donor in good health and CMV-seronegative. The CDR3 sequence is CASSRSGGSYNEQFF. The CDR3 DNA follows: TGTGCCAGCAGTAGAAGCGGGGGTTCCTACAATGAGCAGTTCTTC.